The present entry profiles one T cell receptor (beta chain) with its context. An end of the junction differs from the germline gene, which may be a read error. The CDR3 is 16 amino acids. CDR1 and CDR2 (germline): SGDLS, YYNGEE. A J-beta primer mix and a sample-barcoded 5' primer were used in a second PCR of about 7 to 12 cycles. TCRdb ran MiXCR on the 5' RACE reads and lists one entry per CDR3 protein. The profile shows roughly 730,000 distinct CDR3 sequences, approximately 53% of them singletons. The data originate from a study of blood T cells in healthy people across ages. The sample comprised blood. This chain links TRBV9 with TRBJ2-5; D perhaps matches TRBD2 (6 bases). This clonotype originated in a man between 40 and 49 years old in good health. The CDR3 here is CASSVDGSGVRETRYF. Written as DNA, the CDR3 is TGTGCCAGCAGCGTAGACGGGAGTGGGGTCAGGGAGACCCGGTACTTC.